One sample yielded the 11 T cell receptor beta chains listed below, sequenced in a study of blood T cell repertoires in COVID-19. Profiling relied on immunoSEQ multiplex PCR, and the TCRdb table lists in-frame clones only, not all of them. This table holds roughly 240,000 clones, approximately 85% found once. Material: peripheral blood. These receptors all stem from a woman between 65 and 79 years old with acute or convalescent COVID-19.

J is TRBJ2-5 and V is TRBV27, with 12 bases matching TRBD1. The CDR3 contains 17 residues. Germline trimming cut 7 bases from V and 5 bases from J; bases unmatched to any gene: 14. Germline V gene lookup returns CDR1 MNHEY and CDR2 SMNVEV (reference sequence). CDR3 sequence reads: CASTKLTGTGGLETQYF. DNA of the CDR3: TGTGCCAGCACGAAACTTACCGGGACAGGGGGCCTTGAGACCCAGTACTTC.

The chain links TRBV25-1 to TRBJ1-2; 7 bases line up with TRBD1. The V and J ends lost 3 bases and 8 bases, in that order; junction bases with no gene match: 3. This CDR3 spans 12 amino acids. CDR1 and CDR2 from the germline V gene are MGHDK and SYGVNS. The CDR3 region is CASSETGRGYTF. Here the CDR3 DNA reads TGTGCCAGCAGTGAGACAGGGCGAGGCTACACCTTC.

The V gene is TRBV5-1, the J gene TRBJ1-6; D uncertain. Deletions cut 7 bases from V and 4 bases from J, with 9 bases between. Germline CDR1 is SGHRS and CDR2 is YFSETQ. The length of the CDR3 is 13 residues. The CDR3 DNA follows: TGCGCCAGCTCGATAGATTATAATTCACCCCTCCACTTT. It translates to CASSIDYNSPLHF.

Written as DNA, the CDR3 is TGTGCCAGCAGCCGACAGGCGACTAGCACAGATACGCAGTATTTT. Translating gives CASSRQATSTDTQYF. The V call is TRBV3-1 (or the pseudogene TRBV3-2), the J call TRBJ2-3; possibly TRBD1 for D (6 bases). The CDR3 has 15 residues. The ends were cut back, 4 bases at V and 0 bases at J, with 11 bases in the middle. CDR1 LGHDT and CDR2 YNNKEL come from the germline V gene (reference sequence).

This chain links TRBV20-1 with TRBJ1-3, with D perhaps TRBD1 (5 bases). V lost 3 bases to trimming and J lost 2 bases, with 11 bases between them. The CDR3 runs to 14 residues. The germline CDR1 and CDR2 sequences are DFQATT and SNEGSKA (reference sequence). This CDR3 reads CSASPQVAGNTIYF. CDR3 coding DNA: TGCAGTGCTAGTCCACAGGTAGCTGGAAACACCATATATTTT.

The gene calls are TRBV30 and TRBJ1-4; TRBD1 is a possible D gene (6 bases). V was pared by 5 bases and J by 4 bases, with 20 bases between. The CDR3 is 16 amino acids. The germline CDR1 and CDR2 sequences are GTSNPN and SVGIG (reference sequence). CDR3 DNA: TGTGCCTGGCAATCTCGACGACAGGATTTTAATGAAAAACTGTTTTTT. Its protein product is CAWQSRRQDFNEKLFF. The full variable domain, in which reference TRBV30 and TRBJ1-4 provide the parts outside the CDR3, is SQTIHQWPATLVQPVGSPLSLECTVEGTSNPNLYWYRQAAGRGLQLLFYSVGIGQISSEVPQNLSASRPQDRQFILSSKKLLLSDSGFYLCAWQSRRQDFNEKLFFGSGTQLSVL.

The genes are TRBV5-1 and TRBJ1-2, with TRBD1 identical over 9 bases. CDR1 and CDR2 from the germline V gene are SGHRS and YFSETQ. The trim removed 0 bases at V and 7 bases at J, leaving 7 bases unmatched. This CDR3 spans 15 amino acids. Here the CDR3 reads CASSLDLQGAPGYTF. DNA of the CDR3: TGCGCCAGCAGCTTGGACTTACAGGGGGCGCCTGGCTACACCTTC.

The V and J genes are TRBV6-6 and TRBJ1-2; the match to TRBD1 covers 7 bases. The germline CDR1 and CDR2 sequences are MNHNY and SVGAGI (reference sequence). The CDR3 runs 14 residues. J was trimmed by 4 bases and V by 6 bases; bases with no gene match: 8. The CDR3 bases are TGTGCCAGCAGAACGACGACAGGGCTCTATGGCTACACCTTC. Residues: CASRTTTGLYGYTF.

V is TRBV3-1 (or the pseudogene TRBV3-2) and J is TRBJ1-4; 8 nucleotides line up with TRBD1. Trimming cost V 4 bases and J 8 bases; bases outside gene matches: 9. CDR1 is LGHDT and CDR2 is YNNKEL in the germline V gene (reference sequence). CDR3 length: 15 residues. CDR3 residues: CASSLAGGSKEKLFF. The CDR3 DNA is TGTGCCAGCAGCCTGGCAGGGGGCTCAAAAGAAAAACTGTTTTTT.

This clone has just a few counts. This chain connects TRBV10-3 to TRBJ2-1, with TRBD1 identical over 7 bases. With 4 bases clipped from V and 8 bases from J, the junction kept 11 bases outside the gene matches. The CDR3 extends over 15 amino acids. Germline V CDR1 and CDR2: ENHRY, SYGVKD. The CDR3 protein is CAISVVDRVSDEQFF. The CDR3 DNA reads as TGTGCCATCAGTGTAGTAGACAGGGTCTCGGATGAGCAGTTCTTC.

The V call is TRBV4-1, the J call TRBJ1-2, with unresolved D. This CDR3 has 16 residues. CDR1 and CDR2 (germline): MGHRA, YSYEKL. Trimming took off 2 bases at V and 8 bases at J, with 21 bases between the two ends. The CDR3: CASSQPGAESFRGYTF. The CDR3 nucleotides are TGCGCCAGCAGCCAACCCGGTGCGGAGTCCTTTAGGGGCTACACCTTC.